One and the same sample provided the 10 T cell receptor beta chains below, sequenced in a study of blood T cell repertoires in COVID-19. The table came from immunoSEQ multiplex PCR; TCRdb's copy has only in-frame clones and leaves some out. The table includes just over 150,000 clones, roughly 90% detected once. The sample taken for sequencing was PBMCs or T cells enriched from blood (not recorded which). The receptors come from a woman between 50 and 59 years old who had recovered from COVID-19.

The chain employs TRBV5-5 and TRBJ1-4, with D possibly TRBD1 on 6 matching bases. The ends were cut back, 4 bases at V and 7 bases at J, with 17 bases in the middle. The CDR3 totals 15 residues. From germline, CDR1 is SGHKS and CDR2 YYEKEE (reference sequence). The CDR3 nucleotides read TGTGCCAGCAGCCCAAGTAGCGGGGGCAGTGAAAAACTGTTTTTT. Translating it yields CASSPSSGGSEKLFF. The whole variable domain, filled in from reference TRBV5-5 and TRBJ1-4, reads DAGVTQSPTHLIKTRGQQVTLRCSPISGHKSVSWYQQVLGQGPQFIFQYYEKEERGRGNFPDRFSARQFPNYSSELNVNALLLGDSALYLCASSPSSGGSEKLFFGSGTQLSVL.

The chain couples TRBV7-8 to TRBJ1-5, with no clear D. Germline loops: CDR1 SGHVS, CDR2 FQNEAQ. The CDR3 length is 17 residues. V gave up 3 bases and J gave up 4 bases, with 19 bases separating them. This chain's CDR3 is CASSFTLKRLLNQPQHF. The CDR3 DNA is TGTGCCAGCAGCTTTACCTTGAAGCGGTTATTAAATCAGCCCCAGCATTTT.

The V gene is TRBV13, the J gene TRBJ1-2, with D perhaps TRBD1 (5 bases). This CDR3 comprises 13 residues. CDR1 and CDR2 from the germline V gene are PRHDT and FYEKMQ (reference sequence). With 6 bases removed from V and 5 bases from J, the gap between germline ends came to 13 bases. The CDR3 region has the DNA TGTGCCAGCAGTATACAGGCTACATATGGCTACACCTTC. Translated: CASSIQATYGYTF.

The chain couples TRBV6-5 to TRBJ1-1; D ambiguous. The germline gives CDR1 MNHEY, CDR2 SVGAGI. The CDR3 has 13 amino acids. V dropped 6 bases and J dropped 0 bases, with 8 bases sitting between them. The CDR3, as DNA: TGTGCCAGCAGGCGGCAGCTGAACACTGAAGCTTTCTTT. This sequence encodes CASRRQLNTEAFF.

V and J are TRBV7-2 and TRBJ1-3; 8 bases map to TRBD1. J lost 4 bases, V lost 5 bases, and 7 bases had no gene match. CDR3 length: 15 residues. Germline loops: CDR1 SGHTA, CDR2 FQGNSA. The CDR3 DNA follows: TGTGCCAGCAGCGGGTCCAGGGGGCTAGGAAACACCATATATTTT. The encoded protein is CASSGSRGLGNTIYF.

The sample holds one count of this clone. V is TRBV27 and J is TRBJ1-2; TRBD1 matches at 9 bases. This CDR3 is built from 13 residues. V lost 3 bases, J lost 6 bases, and 2 bases stayed unmatched. The germline CDR1 and CDR2 sequences are MNHEY and SMNVEV (reference sequence). The CDR3 spells CASSFRDRDGYTF. In DNA form, the CDR3 reads TGTGCCAGCAGTTTCAGGGACAGGGATGGCTACACCTTC.

V usage is TRBV11-3 and J usage is TRBJ1-4; TRBD1 aligns across 8 bases. Germline V CDR1 and CDR2: SGHNT, YENEEA. The CDR3 spans 15 residues. V lost 4 bases, J lost 8 bases, and 9 bases stayed unmatched. As DNA, the CDR3 is TGTGCCAGCAGCTCCCGACAGGGGATAGAGGAAAAACTGTTTTTT. The encoded protein is CASSSRQGIEEKLFF.

This sequence joins TRBV19 and TRBJ2-3; 8 positions match TRBD1. CDR1 and CDR2 (germline): LNHDA, SQIVND (reference sequence). The V segment lost 6 bases and the J segment 1 base; nucleotides outside the gene matches: 0. The CDR3 length is 13 residues. This chain's CDR3 is CASRDRGTDTQYF. CDR3 DNA: TGTGCCAGTAGGGACAGGGGCACAGATACGCAGTATTTT.

This sequence joins TRBV9 and TRBJ1-4, with D possibly TRBD1 on 6 matching bases. CDR1 is SGDLS and CDR2 is YYNGEE in the germline V gene. Trimming took off 4 bases at V and 10 bases at J, with 14 bases between the two ends. The CDR3 totals 13 residues. The CDR3 here is CASSFRGEGKLFF. DNA for the CDR3: TGTGCCAGCAGCTTCAGGGGCGAGGGAAAACTGTTTTTT.

The gene calls are TRBV30 and TRBJ1-2, with TRBD1 identical over 10 bases. Germline-derived CDR1 and CDR2 are GTSNPN and SVGIG (reference sequence). The ends lost 4 bases at V and 2 bases at J; junction bases unmatched: 1. CDR3 length equals 13 residues. CDR3 protein: CAWMTGGNYGYTF. DNA for the CDR3: TGTGCCTGGATGACAGGGGGCAACTATGGCTACACCTTC.